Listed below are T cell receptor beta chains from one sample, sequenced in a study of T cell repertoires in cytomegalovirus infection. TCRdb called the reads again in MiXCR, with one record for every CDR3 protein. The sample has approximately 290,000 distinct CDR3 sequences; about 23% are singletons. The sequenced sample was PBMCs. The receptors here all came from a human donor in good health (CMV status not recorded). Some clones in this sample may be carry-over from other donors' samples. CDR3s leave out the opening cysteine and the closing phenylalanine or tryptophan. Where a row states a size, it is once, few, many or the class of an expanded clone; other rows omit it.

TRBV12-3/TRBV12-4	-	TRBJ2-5	ASSLATGFKETQY
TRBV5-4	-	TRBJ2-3	ASSSQTSGRADTQY
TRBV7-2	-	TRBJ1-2	ASSLGGEAYGYT
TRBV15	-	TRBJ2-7	ATSRDKVVEQY
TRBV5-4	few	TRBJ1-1	ASSKDGLNTEAF
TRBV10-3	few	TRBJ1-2	AIRVITGSGDYGYT
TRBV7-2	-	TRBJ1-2	ASSLAGQGGGYT
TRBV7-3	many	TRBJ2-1	ASSLGGSAGGHEQF
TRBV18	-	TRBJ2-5	ASSSGARETQY
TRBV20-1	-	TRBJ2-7	SARHSDYRREQY
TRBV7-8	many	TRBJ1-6	ASRTGTGVSPLH
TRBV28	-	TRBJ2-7	ASSHKGQKSYEQY
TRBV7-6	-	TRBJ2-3	ASSPRFGQGMRATQY
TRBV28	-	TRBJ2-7	ASSLSSGAINYEQY
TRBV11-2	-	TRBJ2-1	ASSLTSGVRNEQF
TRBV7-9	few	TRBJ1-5	ASSLGGKNQPQH